This T cell receptor (beta chain) was found in a study of T-cell reconstitution after alpha-beta-depleted transplantation in children. Study-level results: A year post-transplant, T-cell counts and diversity derived mostly from newly produced T cells. After transplant, at about two months, alpha-beta T cells were reportedly derived from several hundred expanded graft clones.

In regard to this clonotype: As yet, its antigen is unknown.

Unique molecular identifiers were incorporated during preparation of the TCRbeta library. TCRdb re-analysed the PCR reads in MiXCR, keeping a single row per CDR3 protein. The data contain about 980,000 distinct CDR3 sequences, about 29% of them seen just once; the ten biggest clones take up about 28%. This CDR3 contains 14 residues. In germline, CDR1 is DFQATT, CDR2 SNEGSKA (reference sequence). The V gene lost 6 bases and the J gene lost 1 base, with 15 bases spanning the gap. This sequence joins TRBV20-1 and TRBJ1-2; D uncertain. This specimen was PBMCs, mostly from graft donor cells, taken 360 days after TCRalphabeta/CD19-depleted stem cell transplant. The origin of this receptor is a boy younger than two who had a stem cell transplant for SCID, so the T cells may come from the graft donor. The CDR3 spells CSATGPQINYGYTF. The CDR3 region has the DNA TGCAGTGCAACCGGGCCCCAGATTAACTATGGCTACACCTTC.